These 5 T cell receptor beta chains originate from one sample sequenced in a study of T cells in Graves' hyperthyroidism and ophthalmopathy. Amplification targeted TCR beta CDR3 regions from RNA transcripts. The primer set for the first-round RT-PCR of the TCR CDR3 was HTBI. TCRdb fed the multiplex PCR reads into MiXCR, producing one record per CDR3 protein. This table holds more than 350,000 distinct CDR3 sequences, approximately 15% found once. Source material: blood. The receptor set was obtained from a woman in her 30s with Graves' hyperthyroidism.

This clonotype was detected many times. This CDR3 is CASSQTSGSSTDTQYF. In DNA, the CDR3 is TGTGCCAGCAGCCAAACTAGCGGGAGTTCGACAGATACGCAGTATTTT. The chain couples TRBV7-9 to TRBJ2-3; 11 positions match TRBD2. The V segment lost 5 bases and the J segment 3 bases; nucleotides outside the gene matches: 7. The CDR3 runs 16 residues. The germline V gene has CDR1 SEHNR and CDR2 FQNEAQ (reference sequence).

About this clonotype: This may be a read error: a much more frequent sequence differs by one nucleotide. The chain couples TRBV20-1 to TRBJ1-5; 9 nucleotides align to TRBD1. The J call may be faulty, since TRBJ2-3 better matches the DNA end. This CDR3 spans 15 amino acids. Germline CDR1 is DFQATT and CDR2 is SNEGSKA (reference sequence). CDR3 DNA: TGCAGTGCTAGTGACACAGGGGGCTTCGATCAGCCCCAGTATTTT. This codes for CSASDTGGFDQPQYF.

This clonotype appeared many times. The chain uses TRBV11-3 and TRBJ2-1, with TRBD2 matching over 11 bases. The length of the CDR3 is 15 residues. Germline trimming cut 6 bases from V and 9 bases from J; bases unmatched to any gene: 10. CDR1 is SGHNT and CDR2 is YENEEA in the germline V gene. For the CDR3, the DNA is TGTGCCAGCAGTAAGACTAGCGGGATTTTTACTGAGCAGTTCTTC. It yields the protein CASSKTSGIFTEQFF.

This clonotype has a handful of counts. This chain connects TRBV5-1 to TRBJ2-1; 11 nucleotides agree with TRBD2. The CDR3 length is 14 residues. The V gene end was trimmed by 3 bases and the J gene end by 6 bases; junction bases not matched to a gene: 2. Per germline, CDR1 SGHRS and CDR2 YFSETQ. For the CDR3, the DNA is TGCGCCAGCAGCTCTAGCGGGAGGCGCAATGAGCAGTTCTTC. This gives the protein CASSSSGRRNEQFF.

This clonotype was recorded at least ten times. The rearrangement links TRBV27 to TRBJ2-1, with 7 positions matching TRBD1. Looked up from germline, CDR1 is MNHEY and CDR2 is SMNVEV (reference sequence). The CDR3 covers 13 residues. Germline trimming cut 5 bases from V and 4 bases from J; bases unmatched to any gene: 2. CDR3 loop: CASSVGQYNEQFF. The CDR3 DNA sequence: TGTGCCAGCAGTGTGGGACAGTACAATGAGCAGTTCTTC.